The present T cell receptor beta chain was sequenced within a study of spatial heterogeneity in lung cancer. In the study overall: The study observed each unique TCR and UMI combination more than ten times on average in raw reads.

TCRdb re-called the 5' RACE reads through MiXCR, storing one row per CDR3 protein. The sample has 200 to 250 distinct CDR3 sequences; 46% are singletons. This clonotype has only one observation. The library was prepared for alpha chains; this beta chain is a stray read, so its frequency means little. Described time point: blood at routine non-recurrence follow-up after resection. The CDR3 runs to 14 residues. V was trimmed by 6 bases and J by 0 bases, leaving 10 bases between them. Germline lookup yields CDR1 MNHNS and CDR2 SASEGT. Sequencing was performed on PBMCs, taken at follow-up. The chain uses TRBV6-1 and TRBJ2-3; D is perhaps TRBD1 (5 bases). The clonotype comes from a male donor with early-stage non-small cell lung cancer. CDR3 loop: CASRLDKSTDTQYF. In nucleotides, the CDR3 is TGTGCCAGCAGACTGGACAAGAGCACAGATACGCAGTATTTT.